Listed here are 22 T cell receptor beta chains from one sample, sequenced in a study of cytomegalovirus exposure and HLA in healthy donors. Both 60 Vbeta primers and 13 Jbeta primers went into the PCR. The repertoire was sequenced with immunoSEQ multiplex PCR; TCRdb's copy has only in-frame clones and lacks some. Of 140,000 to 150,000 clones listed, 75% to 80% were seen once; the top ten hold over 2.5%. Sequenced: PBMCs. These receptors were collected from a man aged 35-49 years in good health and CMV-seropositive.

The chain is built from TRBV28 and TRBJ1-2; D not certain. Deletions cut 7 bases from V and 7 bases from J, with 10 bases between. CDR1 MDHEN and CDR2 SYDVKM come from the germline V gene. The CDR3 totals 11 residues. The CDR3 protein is CASMVRGGYTF. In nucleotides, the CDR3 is TGTGCCAGCATGGTCCGGGGTGGCTACACCTTC.

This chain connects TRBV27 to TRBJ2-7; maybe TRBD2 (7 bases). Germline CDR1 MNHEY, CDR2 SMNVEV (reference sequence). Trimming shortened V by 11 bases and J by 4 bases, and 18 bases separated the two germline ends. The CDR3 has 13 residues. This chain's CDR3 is CAAHRGANYEQYF. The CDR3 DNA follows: TGTGCCGCCCACCGGGGGGCCAATTACGAGCAGTACTTC.

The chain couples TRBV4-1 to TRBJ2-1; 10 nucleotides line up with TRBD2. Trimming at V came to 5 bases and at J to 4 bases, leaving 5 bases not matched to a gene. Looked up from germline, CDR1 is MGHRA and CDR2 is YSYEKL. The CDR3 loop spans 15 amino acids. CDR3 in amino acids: CASSYGLAVYNEQFF. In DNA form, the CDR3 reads TGCGCCAGCAGCTACGGACTAGCGGTGTACAATGAGCAGTTCTTC.

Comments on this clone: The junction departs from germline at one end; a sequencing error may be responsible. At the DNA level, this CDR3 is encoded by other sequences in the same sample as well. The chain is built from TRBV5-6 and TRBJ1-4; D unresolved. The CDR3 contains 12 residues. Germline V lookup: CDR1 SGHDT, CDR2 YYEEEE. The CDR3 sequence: CASSLGGEKLFF. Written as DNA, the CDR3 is TGTGCCAGTAGCTTGGGCGGGGAAAAACTGTTTTTT.

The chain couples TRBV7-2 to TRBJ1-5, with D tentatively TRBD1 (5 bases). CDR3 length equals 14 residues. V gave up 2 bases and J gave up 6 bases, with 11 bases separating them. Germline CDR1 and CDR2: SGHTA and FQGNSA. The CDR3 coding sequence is TGTGCCAGCAGCTTACAGGGACTTCGTCAGCCCCAGCATTTT. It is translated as CASSLQGLRQPQHF.

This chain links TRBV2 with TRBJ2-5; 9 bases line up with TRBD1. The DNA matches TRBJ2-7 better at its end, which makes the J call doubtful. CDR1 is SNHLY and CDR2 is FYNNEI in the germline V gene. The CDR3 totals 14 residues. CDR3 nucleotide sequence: TGTGCCAGCATTAATCGGGACAGGGCCTACGAGCAGTACTTC. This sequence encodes CASINRDRAYEQYF.

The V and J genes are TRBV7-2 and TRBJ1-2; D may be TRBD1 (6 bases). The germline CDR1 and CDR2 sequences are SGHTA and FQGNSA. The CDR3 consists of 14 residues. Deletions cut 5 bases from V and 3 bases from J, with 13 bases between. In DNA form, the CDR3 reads TGTGCCAGCAGCCAACAGGGTTGGGACTATGGCTACACCTTC. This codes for CASSQQGWDYGYTF.

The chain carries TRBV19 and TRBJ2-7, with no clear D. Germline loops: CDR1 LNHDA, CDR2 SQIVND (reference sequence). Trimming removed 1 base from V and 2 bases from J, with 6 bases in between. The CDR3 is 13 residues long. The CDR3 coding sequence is TGTGCCAGTAGTATAGGGCTAGCCTACGAGCAGTACTTC. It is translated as CASSIGLAYEQYF.

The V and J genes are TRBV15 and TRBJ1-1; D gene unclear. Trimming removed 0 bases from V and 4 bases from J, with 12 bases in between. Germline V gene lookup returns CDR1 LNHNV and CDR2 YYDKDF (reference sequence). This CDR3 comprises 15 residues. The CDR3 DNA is TGTGCCACCAGCAGAGATCACGAGGGTGCCACTGAAGCTTTCTTT. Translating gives CATSRDHEGATEAFF.

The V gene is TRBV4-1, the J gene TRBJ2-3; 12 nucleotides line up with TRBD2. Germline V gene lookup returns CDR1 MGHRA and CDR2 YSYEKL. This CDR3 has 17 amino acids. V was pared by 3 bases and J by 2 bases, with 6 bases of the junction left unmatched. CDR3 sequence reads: CASSQEGLAGNTDTQYF. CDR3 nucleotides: TGCGCCAGCAGCCAGGAAGGACTAGCGGGAAACACAGATACGCAGTATTTT.

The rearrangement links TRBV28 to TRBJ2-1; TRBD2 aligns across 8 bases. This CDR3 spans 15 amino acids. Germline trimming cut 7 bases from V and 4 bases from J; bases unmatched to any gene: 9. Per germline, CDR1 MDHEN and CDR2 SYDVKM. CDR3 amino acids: CASIQLAVPYNEQFF. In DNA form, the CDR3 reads TGTGCCAGCATACAACTAGCGGTCCCTTACAATGAGCAGTTCTTC.

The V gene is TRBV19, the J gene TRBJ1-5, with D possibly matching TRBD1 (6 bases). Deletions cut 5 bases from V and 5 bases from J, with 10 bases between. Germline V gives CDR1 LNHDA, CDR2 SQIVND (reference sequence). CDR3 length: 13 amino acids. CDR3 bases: TGTGCCAGTAGTGACAGGTATGATCAGCCCCAGCATTTT. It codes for CASSDRYDQPQHF. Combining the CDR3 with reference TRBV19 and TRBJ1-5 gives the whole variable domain DGGITQSPKYLFRKEGQNVTLSCEQNLNHDAMYWYRQDPGQGLRLIYYSQIVNDFQKGDIAEGYSVSREKKESFPLTVTSAQKNPTAFYLCASSDRYDQPQHFGDGTRLSIL.

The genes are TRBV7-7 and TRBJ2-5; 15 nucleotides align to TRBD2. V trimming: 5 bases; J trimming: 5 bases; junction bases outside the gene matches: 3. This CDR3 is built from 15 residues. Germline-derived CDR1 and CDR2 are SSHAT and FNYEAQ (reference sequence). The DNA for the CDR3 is TGTGCCAGCAGCCCGGGACTAGCGGGAGGCGAGACCCAGTACTTC. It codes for CASSPGLAGGETQYF.

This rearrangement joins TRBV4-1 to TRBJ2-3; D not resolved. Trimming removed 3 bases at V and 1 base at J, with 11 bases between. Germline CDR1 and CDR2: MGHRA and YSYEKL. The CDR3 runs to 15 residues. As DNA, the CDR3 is TGCGCCAGCAGCCACACATCCTCACGCACAGATACGCAGTATTTT. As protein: CASSHTSSRTDTQYF.

CDR3 amino acids: CASSLVSYRVSEQYF. DNA for the CDR3: TGTGCCAGCAGCTTGGTCTCCTACAGGGTAAGCGAGCAGTACTTC. The chain is built from TRBV5-5 and TRBJ2-7; TRBD1 is a possible D gene (6 bases). CDR3 length equals 15 residues. Trimming stripped 0 bases from V and 6 bases from J, with 16 bases between. Germline loops: CDR1 SGHKS, CDR2 YYEKEE (reference sequence).

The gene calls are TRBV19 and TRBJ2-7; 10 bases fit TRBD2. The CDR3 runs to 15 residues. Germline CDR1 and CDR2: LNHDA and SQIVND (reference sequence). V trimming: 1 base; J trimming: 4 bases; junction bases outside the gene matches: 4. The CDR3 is CASSIGASGSYEQYF. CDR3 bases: TGTGCCAGTAGTATAGGGGCTAGCGGGAGTTACGAGCAGTACTTC.

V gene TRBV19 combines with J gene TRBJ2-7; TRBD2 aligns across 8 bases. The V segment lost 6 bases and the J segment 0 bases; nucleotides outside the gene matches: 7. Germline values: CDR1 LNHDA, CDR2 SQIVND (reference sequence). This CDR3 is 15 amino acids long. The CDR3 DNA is TGTGCCAGTAGCCCTCTAGCGGGCCGCTCCTACGAGCAGTACTTC. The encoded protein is CASSPLAGRSYEQYF.

CDR3 sequence (DNA): TGTGCCAGCGGTACTAGCCGGGAGGGAGATACGCAGTATTTT. Protein: CASGTSREGDTQYF. This sequence joins TRBV7-9 and TRBJ2-3, with 8 bases lining up with TRBD2. Trimming took 8 bases from V and 5 from J; bases not matched to a gene: 9. Germline-derived CDR1 and CDR2 are SEHNR and FQNEAQ (reference sequence). This CDR3 has 14 amino acids.

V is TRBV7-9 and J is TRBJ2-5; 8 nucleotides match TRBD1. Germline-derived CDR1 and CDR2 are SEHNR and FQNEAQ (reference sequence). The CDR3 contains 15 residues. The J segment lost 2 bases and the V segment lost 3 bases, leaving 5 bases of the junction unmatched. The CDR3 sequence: CASSLTGVMQETQYF. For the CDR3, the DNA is TGTGCCAGCAGCTTGACAGGGGTGATGCAAGAGACCCAGTACTTC.

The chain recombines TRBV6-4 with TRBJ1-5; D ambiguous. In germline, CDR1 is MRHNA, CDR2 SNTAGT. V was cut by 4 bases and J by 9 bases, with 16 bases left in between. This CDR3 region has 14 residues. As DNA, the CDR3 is TGTGCCAGCAGTGCCACTAATGCCGATCCGCCCCAGCATTTT. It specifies CASSATNADPPQHF.

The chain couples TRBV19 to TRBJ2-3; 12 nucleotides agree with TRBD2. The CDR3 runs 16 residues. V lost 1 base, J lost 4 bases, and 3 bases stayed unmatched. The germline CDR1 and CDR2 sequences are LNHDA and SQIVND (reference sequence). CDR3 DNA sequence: TGTGCCAGTAGTATAGGACTAGCGGGAGTTGCAGATACGCAGTATTTT. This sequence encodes CASSIGLAGVADTQYF. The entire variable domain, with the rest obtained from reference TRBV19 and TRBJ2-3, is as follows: DGGITQSPKYLFRKEGQNVTLSCEQNLNHDAMYWYRQDPGQGLRLIYYSQIVNDFQKGDIAEGYSVSREKKESFPLTVTSAQKNPTAFYLCASSIGLAGVADTQYFGPGTRLTVL.

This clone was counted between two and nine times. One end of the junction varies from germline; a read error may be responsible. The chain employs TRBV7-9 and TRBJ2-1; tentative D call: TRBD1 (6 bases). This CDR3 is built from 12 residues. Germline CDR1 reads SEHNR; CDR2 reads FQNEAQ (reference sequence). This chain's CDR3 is CSSTGEGGEQFF. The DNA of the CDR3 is TGTTCCAGCACTGGAGAAGGGGGTGAGCAGTTCTTC. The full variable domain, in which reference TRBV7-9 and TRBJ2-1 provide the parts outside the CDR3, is DTGVSQNPRHKITKRGQNVTFRCDPISEHNRLYWYRQTLGQGPEFLTYFQNEAQLEKSRLLSDRFSAERPKGSFSTLEIQRTEQGDSAMYLCSSTGEGGEQFFGPGTRLTVL.